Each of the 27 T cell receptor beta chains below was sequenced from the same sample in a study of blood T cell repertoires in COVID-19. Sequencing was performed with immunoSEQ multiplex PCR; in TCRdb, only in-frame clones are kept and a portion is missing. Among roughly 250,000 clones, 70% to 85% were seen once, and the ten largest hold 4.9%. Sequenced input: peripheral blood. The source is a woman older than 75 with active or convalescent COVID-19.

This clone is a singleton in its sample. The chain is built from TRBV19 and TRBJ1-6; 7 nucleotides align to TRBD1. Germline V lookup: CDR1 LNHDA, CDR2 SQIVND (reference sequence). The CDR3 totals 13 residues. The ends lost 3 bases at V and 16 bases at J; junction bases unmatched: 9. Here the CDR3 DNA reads TGTGCCAGTAGTATGAACCGGGACAGTACTCTCCACTTT. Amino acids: CASSMNRDSTLHF.

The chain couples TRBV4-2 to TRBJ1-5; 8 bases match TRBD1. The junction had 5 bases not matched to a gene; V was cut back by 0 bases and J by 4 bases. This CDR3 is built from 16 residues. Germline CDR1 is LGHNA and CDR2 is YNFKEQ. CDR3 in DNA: TGTGCCAGCAGCCAAGATGCCCAGGGGGCAAATCAGCCCCAGCATTTT. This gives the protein CASSQDAQGANQPQHF.

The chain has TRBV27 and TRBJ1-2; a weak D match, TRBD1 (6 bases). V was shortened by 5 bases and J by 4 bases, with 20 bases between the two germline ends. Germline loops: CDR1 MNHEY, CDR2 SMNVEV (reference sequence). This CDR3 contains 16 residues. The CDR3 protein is CASSPQGSGVIYGYTF. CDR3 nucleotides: TGTGCCAGCAGTCCCCAAGGATCAGGGGTTATCTATGGCTACACCTTC.

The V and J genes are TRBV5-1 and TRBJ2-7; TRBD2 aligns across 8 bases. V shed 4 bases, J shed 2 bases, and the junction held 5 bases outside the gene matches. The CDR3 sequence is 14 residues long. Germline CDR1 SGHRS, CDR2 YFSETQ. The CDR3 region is CASSLSGGTYEQYF. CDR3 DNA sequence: TGCGCCAGCAGCCTCAGCGGGGGCACCTACGAGCAGTACTTC.

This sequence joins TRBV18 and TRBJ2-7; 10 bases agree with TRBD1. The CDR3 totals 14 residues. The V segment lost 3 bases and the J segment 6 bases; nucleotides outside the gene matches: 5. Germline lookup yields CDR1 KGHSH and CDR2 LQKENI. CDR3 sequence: CASSPRDRGPEQYF. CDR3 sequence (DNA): TGTGCCAGCTCACCGCGTGACAGGGGGCCCGAGCAGTACTTC.

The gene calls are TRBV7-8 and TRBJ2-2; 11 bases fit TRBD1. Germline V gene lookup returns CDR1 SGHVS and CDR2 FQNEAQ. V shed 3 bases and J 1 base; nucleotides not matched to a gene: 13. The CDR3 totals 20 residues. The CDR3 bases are TGTGCCAGCAGCTTCTTCCTCGGTGGACAGGGGGCCGGGAACACCGGGGAGCTGTTTTTT. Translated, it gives CASSFFLGGQGAGNTGELFF.

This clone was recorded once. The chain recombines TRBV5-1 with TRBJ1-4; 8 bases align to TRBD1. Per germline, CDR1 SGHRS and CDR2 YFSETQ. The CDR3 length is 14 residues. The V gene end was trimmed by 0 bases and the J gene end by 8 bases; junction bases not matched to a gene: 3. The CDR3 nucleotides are TGCGCCAGCAGCTTGGAACAGGGGGGCGAAAAACTGTTTTTT. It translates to CASSLEQGGEKLFF.

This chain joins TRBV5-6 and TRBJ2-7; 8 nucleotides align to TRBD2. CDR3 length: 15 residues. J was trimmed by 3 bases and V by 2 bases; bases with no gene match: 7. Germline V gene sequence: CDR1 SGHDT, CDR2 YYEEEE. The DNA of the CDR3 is TGTGCCAGCAGCTTAATCAGCGGGGGCAACTACGAGCAGTACTTC. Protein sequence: CASSLISGGNYEQYF.

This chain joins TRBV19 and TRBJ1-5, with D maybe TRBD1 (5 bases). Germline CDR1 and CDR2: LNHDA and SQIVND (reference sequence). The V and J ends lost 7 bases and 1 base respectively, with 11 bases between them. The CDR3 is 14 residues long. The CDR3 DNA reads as TGTGCCAGTAAGAAGGGGATAAGCAATCAGCCCCAGCATTTT. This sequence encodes CASKKGISNQPQHF.

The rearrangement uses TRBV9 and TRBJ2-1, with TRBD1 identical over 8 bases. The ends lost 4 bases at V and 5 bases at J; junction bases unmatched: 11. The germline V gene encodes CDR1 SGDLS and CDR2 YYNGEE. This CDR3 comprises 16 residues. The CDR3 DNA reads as TGTGCCAGCAGCACCCGACCGGGACAGGTAGACAATGAGCAGTTCTTC. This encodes CASSTRPGQVDNEQFF.

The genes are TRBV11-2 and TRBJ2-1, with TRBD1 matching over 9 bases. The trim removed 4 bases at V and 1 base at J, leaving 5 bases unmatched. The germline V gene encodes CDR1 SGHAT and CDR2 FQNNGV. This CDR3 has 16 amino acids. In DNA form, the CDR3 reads TGTGCCAGCAGCTCCCGGACAGGGGAATCCTACAATGAGCAGTTCTTC. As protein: CASSSRTGESYNEQFF.

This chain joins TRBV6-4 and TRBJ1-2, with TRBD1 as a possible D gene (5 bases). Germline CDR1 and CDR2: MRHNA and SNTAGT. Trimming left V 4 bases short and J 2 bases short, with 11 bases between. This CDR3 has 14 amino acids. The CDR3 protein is CASSVMAGNYGYTF. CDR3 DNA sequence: TGTGCCAGCAGTGTAATGGCAGGGAACTATGGCTACACCTTC.

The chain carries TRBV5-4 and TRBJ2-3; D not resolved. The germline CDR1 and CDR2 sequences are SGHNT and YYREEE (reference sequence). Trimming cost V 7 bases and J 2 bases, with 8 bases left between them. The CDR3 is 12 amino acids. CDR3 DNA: TGTGCCAGCGCGTTTTACACAGATACGCAGTATTTT. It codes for CASAFYTDTQYF.

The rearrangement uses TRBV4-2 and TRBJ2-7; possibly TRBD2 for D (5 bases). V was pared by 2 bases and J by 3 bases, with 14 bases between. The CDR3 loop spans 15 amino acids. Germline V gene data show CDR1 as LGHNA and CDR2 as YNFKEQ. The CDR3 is CASSQTIQRNYEQYF. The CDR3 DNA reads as TGTGCCAGCAGCCAAACAATCCAGCGGAACTACGAGCAGTACTTC.

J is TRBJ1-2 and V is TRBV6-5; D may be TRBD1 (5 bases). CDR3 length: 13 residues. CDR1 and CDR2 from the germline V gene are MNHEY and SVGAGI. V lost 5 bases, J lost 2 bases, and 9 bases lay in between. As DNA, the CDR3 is TGTGCCAGCAGTCGGGGGAGCAACTATGGCTACACCTTC. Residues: CASSRGSNYGYTF.

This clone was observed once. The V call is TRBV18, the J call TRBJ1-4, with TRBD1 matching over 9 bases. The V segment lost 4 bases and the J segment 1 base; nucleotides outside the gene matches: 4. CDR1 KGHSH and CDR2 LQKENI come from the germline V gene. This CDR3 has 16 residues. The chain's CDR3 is CASSRGQGETNEKLFF. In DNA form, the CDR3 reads TGTGCCAGCTCACGGGGACAGGGAGAAACTAATGAAAAACTGTTTTTT.

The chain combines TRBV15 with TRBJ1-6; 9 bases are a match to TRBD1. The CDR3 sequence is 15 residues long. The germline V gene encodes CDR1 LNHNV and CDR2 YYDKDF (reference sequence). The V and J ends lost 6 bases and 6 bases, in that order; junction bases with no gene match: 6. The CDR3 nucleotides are TGTGCCACCAGATCTCTGGGACAGGGTAATTCACCCCTCCACTTT. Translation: CATRSLGQGNSPLHF.

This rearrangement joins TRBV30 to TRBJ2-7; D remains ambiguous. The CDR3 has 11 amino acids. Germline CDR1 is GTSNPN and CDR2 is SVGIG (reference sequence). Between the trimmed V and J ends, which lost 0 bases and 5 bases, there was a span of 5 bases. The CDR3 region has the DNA TGTGCCTGGAGTGTACTCCACGAGCAGTACTTC. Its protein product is CAWSVLHEQYF.

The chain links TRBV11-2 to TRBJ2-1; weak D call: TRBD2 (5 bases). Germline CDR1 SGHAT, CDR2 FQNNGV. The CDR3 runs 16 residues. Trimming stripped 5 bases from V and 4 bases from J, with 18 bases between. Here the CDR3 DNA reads TGTGCCAGCAGCGTATCTAGCCTACAAACTTACAATGAGCAGTTCTTC. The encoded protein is CASSVSSLQTYNEQFF.

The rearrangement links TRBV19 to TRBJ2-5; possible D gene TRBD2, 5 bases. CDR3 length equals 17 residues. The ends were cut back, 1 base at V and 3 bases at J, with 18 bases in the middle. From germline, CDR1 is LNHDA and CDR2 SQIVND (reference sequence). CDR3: CASSIGASSLAEETQYF. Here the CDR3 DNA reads TGTGCCAGTAGTATAGGAGCTAGCAGCCTGGCGGAAGAGACCCAGTACTTC.

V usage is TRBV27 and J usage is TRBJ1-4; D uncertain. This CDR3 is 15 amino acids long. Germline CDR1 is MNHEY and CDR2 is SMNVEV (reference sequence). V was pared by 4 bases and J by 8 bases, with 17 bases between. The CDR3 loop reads CASSSRLYGGEKLFF. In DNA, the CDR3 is TGTGCCAGCAGTTCCAGACTATACGGAGGGGAAAAACTGTTTTTT.

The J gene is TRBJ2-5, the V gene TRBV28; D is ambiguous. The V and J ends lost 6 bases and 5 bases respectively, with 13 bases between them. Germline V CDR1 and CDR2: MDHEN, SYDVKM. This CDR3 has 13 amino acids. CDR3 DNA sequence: TGTGCCAGCAGGCGCTCCCTCGGTGAGACCCAGTACTTC. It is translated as CASRRSLGETQYF.

In DNA, the CDR3 is TGTGCCAGCAGTTTCGCAGGGATCCGACGAGATAATTCACCCCTCCACTTT. It yields the protein CASSFAGIRRDNSPLHF. The chain couples TRBV28 to TRBJ1-6; possible D gene TRBD1, 5 bases. V lost 3 bases, J lost 5 bases, and 17 bases lay in between. CDR3 length equals 17 residues. Germline assignment: CDR1 MDHEN and CDR2 SYDVKM.

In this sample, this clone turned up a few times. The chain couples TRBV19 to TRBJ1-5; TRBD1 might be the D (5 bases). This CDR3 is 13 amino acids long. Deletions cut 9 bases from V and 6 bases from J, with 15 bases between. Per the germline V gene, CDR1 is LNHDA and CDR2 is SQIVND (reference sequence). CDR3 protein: CASTTGSFQPQHF. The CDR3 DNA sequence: TGTGCCAGCACCACAGGTTCTTTTCAGCCCCAGCATTTT.

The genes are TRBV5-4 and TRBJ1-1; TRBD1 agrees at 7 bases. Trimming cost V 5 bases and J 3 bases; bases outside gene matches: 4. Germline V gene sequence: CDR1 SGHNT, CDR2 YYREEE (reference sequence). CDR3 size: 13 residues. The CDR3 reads CASRGQSDTEAFF. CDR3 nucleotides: TGTGCCAGCAGGGGACAGTCGGACACTGAAGCTTTCTTT.

CDR3 bases: TGTGCCAGTAGTAGGAGGGGACAGGGTGGATACGAGCAGTACTTC. Protein sequence: CASSRRGQGGYEQYF. The V and J genes are TRBV19 and TRBJ2-7; 9 bases map to TRBD1. The CDR3 has 15 residues. Germline V gene sequence: CDR1 LNHDA, CDR2 SQIVND (reference sequence). After removal of 4 bases from V and 4 bases from J, the junction contained 8 bases not matched to a gene.

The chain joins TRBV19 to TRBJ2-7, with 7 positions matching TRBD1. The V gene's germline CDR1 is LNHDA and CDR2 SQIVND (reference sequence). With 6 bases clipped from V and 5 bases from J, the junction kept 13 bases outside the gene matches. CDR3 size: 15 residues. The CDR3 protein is CASSHPRQGRNEQYF. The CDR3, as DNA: TGTGCCAGTAGCCACCCCCGACAGGGTAGGAACGAGCAGTACTTC.